Given below is one T cell receptor beta chain in context. The data are from a study of blood T cell repertoires in COVID-19. Study-wide background: Samples representing acute and convalescent COVID-19 were sourced from the United States, Italy and Spain. PBMCs, B-cell-depleted T cells, or T cells were the source of the cDNA or gDNA that made up the material.

Clones were sequenced by immunoSEQ multiplex PCR, and TCRdb holds only the in-frame ones, with some missing. The sample lists about 300,000 clones, 90% seen once, with roughly 6.1% in the top ten. Germline values: CDR1 SEHNR, CDR2 FQNEAQ (reference sequence). Trimming removed 4 bases at V and 7 bases at J, with 26 bases between. CDR3 length: 19 residues. Seattle patient enrollment occurred during active infection, with longitudinal follow-up thereafter. This chain links TRBV7-9 with TRBJ1-6, with no clear D. Specimen: peripheral blood. The clonotype was recovered from a woman aged 50 to 60 with COVID-19, enrolled during active disease. CDR3 DNA: TGTGCCAGCAGCTCGGGGTCTGCCCGACCGGGCCAGCGCAATTCACCCCTCCACTTT. It codes for CASSSGSARPGQRNSPLHF.